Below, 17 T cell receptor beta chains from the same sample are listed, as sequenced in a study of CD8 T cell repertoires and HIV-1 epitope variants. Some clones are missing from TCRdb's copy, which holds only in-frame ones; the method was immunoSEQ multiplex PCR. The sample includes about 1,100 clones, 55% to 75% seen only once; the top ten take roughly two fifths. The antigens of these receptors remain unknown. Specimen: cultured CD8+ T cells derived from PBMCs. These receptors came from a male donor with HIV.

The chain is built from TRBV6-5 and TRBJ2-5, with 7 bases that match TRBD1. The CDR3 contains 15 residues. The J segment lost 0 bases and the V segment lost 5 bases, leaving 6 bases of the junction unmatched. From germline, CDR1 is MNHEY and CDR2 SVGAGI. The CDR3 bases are TGTGCCAGCAGTGCCACGACAGGGAACCAAGAGACCCAGTACTTC. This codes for CASSATTGNQETQYF.

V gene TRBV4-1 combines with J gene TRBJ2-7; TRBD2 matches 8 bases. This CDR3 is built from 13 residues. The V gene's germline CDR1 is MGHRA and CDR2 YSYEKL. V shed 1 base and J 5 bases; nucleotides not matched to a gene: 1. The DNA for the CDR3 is TGCGCCAGCAGCCAAGGGACTAGCAACGAGCAGTACTTC. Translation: CASSQGTSNEQYF.

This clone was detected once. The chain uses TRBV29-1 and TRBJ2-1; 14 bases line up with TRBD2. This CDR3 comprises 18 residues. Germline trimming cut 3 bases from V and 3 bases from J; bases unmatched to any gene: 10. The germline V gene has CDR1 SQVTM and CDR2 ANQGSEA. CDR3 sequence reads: CSVEFLWGLAGDYNEQFF. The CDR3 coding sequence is TGCAGCGTTGAGTTTTTGTGGGGACTAGCGGGGGACTACAATGAGCAGTTCTTC.

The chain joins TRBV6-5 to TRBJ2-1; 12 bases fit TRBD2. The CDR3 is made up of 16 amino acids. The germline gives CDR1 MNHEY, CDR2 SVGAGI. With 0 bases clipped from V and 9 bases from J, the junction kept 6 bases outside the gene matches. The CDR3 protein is CASSYSPSGGAREQFF. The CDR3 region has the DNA TGTGCCAGCAGTTACTCTCCTAGCGGGGGGGCCCGTGAGCAGTTCTTC.

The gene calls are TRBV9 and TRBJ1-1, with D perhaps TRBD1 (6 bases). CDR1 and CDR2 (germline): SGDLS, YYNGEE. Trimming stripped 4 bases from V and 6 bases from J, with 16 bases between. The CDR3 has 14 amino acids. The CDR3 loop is CASSPAGVFSEAFF. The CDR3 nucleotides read TGTGCCAGCAGCCCAGCAGGGGTTTTTTCTGAAGCTTTCTTT. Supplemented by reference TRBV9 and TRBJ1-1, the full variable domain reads DSGVTQTPKHLITATGQRVTLRCSPRSGDLSVYWYQQSLDQGLQFLIQYYNGEERAKGNILERFSAQQFPDLHSELNLSSLELGDSALYFCASSPAGVFSEAFFGQGTRLTVV.

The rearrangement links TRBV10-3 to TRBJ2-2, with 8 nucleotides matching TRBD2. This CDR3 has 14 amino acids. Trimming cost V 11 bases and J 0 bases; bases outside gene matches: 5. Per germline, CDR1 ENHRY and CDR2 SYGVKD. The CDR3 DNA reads TGTGCCGTACGGGAGGGGTCGAACACCGGGGAGCTGTTTTTT. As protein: CAVREGSNTGELFF.

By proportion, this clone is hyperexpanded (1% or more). The CDR3 is CATSRDRGTQVYGYTF. The CDR3 DNA reads TGTGCCACCAGCAGAGATCGGGGGACCCAGGTCTATGGCTACACCTTC. This chain uses TRBV15 with TRBJ1-2, with TRBD1 as a possible D gene (5 bases). Germline values: CDR1 LNHNV, CDR2 YYDKDF (reference sequence). Trimming cost V 0 bases and J 4 bases, with 15 bases left between them. The CDR3 is 16 residues long.

CDR3: CAWTVDSTGELFF. CDR3 bases: TGTGCCTGGACTGTGGACAGCACCGGGGAGCTGTTTTTT. The chain has TRBV30 and TRBJ2-2, with D perhaps TRBD1 (6 bases). In germline, CDR1 is GTSNPN, CDR2 SVGIG (reference sequence). V was shortened by 4 bases and J by 4 bases, with 10 bases between the two germline ends. The CDR3 runs 13 residues. Complete variable domain (other parts from reference TRBV30 and TRBJ2-2): SQTIHQWPATLVQPVGSPLSLECTVEGTSNPNLYWYRQAAGRGLQLLFYSVGIGQISSEVPQNLSASRPQDRQFILSSKKLLLSDSGFYLCAWTVDSTGELFFGEGSRLTVL.

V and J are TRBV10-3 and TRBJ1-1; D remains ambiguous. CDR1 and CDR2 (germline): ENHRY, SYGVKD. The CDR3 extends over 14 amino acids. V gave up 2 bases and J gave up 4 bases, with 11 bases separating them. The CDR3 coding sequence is TGTGCCATCAGTGAGAACTTCGAGGGCACTGAAGCTTTCTTT. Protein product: CAISENFEGTEAFF.

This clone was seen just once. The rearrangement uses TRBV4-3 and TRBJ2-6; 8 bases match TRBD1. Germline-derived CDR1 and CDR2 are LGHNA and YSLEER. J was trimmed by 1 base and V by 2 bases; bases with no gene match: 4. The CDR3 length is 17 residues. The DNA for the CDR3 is TGCGCCAGCAGCCAAAGACAGGGGAGGTCTGGGGCCAACGTCCTGACTTTC. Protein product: CASSQRQGRSGANVLTF.

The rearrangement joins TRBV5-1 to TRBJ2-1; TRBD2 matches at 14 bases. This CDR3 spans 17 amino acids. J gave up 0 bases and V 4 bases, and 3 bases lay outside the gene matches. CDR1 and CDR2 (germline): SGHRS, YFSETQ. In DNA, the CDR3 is TGCGCCAGCAGCCCGACTAGCGGGAGGGCCTCCTACAATGAGCAGTTCTTC. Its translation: CASSPTSGRASYNEQFF.

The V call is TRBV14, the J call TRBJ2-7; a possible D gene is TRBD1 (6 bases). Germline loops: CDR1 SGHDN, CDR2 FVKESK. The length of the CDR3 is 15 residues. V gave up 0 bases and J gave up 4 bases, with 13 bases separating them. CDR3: CASSQDIGQWYEQYF. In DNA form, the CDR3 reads TGTGCCAGCAGCCAAGATATAGGACAGTGGTACGAGCAGTACTTC.

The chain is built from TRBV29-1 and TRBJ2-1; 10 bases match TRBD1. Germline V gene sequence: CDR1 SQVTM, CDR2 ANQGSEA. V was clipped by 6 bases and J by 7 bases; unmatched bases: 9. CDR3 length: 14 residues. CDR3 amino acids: CSVMGGTGENEQFF. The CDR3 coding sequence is TGCAGCGTCATGGGAGGGACAGGGGAGAATGAGCAGTTCTTC.

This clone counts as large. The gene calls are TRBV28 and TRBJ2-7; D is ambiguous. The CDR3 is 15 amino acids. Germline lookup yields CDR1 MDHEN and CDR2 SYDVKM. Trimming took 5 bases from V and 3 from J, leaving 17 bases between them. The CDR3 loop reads CASSPRLGDLYEQYF. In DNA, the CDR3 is TGTGCCAGCAGTCCCCGACTGGGCGACCTCTACGAGCAGTACTTC.

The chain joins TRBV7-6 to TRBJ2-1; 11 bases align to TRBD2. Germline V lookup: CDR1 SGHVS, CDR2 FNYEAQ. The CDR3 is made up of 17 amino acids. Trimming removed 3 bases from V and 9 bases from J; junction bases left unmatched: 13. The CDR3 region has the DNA TGTGCCAGCAGCTTCGCCGCGGGACTAGCGGTAGGAGGTGAGCAGTTCTTC. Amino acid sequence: CASSFAAGLAVGGEQFF.

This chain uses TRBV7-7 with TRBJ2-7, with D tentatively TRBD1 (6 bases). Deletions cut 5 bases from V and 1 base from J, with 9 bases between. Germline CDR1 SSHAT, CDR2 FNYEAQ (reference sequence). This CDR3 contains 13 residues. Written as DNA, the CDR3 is TGTGCCAGCAGCCCGGACAGTTCCTACGAGCAGTACTTC. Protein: CASSPDSSYEQYF.

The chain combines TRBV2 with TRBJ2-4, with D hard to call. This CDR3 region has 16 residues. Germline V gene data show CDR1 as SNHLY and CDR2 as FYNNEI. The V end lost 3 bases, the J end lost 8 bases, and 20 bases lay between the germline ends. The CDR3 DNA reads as TGTGCCAGCAGTGATGGATTTGGCCCCCGGATGGACATTCAGTACTTC. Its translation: CASSDGFGPRMDIQYF.